This TCR beta chain was found in a study of PD-1 blockade in classical Hodgkin lymphoma. Assay used: immunoSEQ multiplex PCR; TCRdb lists only in-frame clones, some missing. The data hold around 40,000 clones, with about three quarters observed a single time. The time point is: cycle 4 day 1 (C4D1), after more than five weeks of nivolumab. Each patient relapsed following autologous stem cell transplantation, and prior brentuximab vedotin exposure differed. The CDR3 has 15 amino acids. The germline V gene encodes CDR1 SGHNT and CDR2 YYREEE (reference sequence). The V gene lost 2 bases and the J gene lost 1 base, with 10 bases spanning the gap. The study, taken as a whole, reports: Nothing has yet pinned down what causes the repertoire differences, possibly disease activity or prior therapy.

Details on this clone: Antigen unknown.

The clonotype comes from a human donor with classical Hodgkin lymphoma. The specimen comprised peripheral blood mononuclear cells (PBMCs), sampled before the fourth cycle of nivolumab. The chain is built from TRBV5-4 and TRBJ1-5; a weak D match, TRBD1 (5 bases). The CDR3 bases are TGTGCCAGCAGCTTTGGGGGGATGAGCAATCAGCCCCAGCATTTT. Residues: CASSFGGMSNQPQHF.